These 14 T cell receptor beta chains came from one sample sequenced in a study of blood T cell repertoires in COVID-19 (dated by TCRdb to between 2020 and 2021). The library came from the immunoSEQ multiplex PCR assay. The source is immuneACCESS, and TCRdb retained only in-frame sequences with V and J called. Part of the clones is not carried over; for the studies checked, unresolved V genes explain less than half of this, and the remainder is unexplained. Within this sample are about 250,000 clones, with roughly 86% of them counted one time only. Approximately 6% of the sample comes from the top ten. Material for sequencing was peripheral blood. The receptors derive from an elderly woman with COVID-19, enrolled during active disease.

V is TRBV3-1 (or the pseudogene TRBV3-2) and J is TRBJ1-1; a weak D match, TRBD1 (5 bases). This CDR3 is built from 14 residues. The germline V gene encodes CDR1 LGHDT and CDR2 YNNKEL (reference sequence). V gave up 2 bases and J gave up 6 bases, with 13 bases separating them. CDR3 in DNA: TGTGCCAGCAGCCAACGACAGATGGTAGCTGAAGCTTTCTTT. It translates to CASSQRQMVAEAFF.

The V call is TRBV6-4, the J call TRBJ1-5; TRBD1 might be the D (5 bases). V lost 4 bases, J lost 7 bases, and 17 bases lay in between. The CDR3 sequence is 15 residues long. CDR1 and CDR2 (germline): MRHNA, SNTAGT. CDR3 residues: CASSGSRGRRQPQHF. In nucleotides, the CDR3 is TGTGCCAGCAGTGGCTCCCGGGGGAGAAGGCAGCCCCAGCATTTT.

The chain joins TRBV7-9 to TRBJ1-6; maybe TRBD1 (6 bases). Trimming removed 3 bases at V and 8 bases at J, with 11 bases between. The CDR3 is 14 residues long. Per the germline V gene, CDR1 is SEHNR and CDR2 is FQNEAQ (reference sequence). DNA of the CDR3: TGTGCCAGCAGCTTGGACAGCTTATATTCACCCCTCCACTTT. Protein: CASSLDSLYSPLHF.

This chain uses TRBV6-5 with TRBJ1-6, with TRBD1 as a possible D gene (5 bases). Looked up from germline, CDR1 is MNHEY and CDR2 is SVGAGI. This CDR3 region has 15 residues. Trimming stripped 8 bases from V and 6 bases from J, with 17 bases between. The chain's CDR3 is CASLETGGSNSPLHF. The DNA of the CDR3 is TGTGCCAGCCTCGAGACCGGGGGAAGTAATTCACCCCTCCACTTT.

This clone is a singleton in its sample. The CDR3 loop is CASTGGRNTEAFF. The CDR3 region has the DNA TGTGCCAGTACCGGGGGACGGAACACTGAAGCTTTCTTT. This rearrangement joins TRBV19 to TRBJ1-1; D might be TRBD1 (5 bases). Trimming pared 7 bases from V and 1 base from J, leaving 10 bases between. CDR1 LNHDA and CDR2 SQIVND come from the germline V gene (reference sequence). This CDR3 contains 13 residues.

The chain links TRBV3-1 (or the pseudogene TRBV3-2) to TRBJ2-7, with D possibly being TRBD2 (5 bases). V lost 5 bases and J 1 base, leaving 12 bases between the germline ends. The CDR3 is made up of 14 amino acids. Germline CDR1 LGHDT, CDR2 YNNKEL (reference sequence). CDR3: CASSAKSGSYEQYF. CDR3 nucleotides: TGTGCCAGCAGCGCCAAGAGCGGATCCTACGAGCAGTACTTC.

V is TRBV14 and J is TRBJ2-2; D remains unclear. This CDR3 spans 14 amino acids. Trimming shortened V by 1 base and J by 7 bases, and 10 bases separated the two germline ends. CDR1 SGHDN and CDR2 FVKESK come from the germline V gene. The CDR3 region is CASSQVTSGGELFF. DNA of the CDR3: TGTGCCAGCAGCCAAGTTACGTCGGGCGGGGAGCTGTTTTTT.

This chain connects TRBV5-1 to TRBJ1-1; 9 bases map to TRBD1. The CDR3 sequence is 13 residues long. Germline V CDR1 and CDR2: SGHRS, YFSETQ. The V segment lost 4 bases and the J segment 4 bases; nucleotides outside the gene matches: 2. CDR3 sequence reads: CASSETGGTEAFF. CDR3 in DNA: TGCGCCAGCAGCGAGACAGGGGGCACTGAAGCTTTCTTT.

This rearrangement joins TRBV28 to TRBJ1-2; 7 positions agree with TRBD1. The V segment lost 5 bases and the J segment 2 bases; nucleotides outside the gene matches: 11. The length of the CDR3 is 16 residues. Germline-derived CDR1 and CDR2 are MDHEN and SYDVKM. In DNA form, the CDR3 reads TGTGCCAGCAGTGCCGTCACAGGGGCGGCCAACTATGGCTACACCTTC. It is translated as CASSAVTGAANYGYTF.

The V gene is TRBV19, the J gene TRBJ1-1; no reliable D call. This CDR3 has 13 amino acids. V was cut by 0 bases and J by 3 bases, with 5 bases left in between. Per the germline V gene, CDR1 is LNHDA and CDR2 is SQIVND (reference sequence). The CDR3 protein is CASSIDSDTEAFF. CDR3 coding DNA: TGTGCCAGTAGTATAGATTCTGACACTGAAGCTTTCTTT.

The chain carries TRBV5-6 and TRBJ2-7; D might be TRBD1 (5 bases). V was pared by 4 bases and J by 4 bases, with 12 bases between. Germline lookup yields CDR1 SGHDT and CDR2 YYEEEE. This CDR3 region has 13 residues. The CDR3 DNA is TGTGCCAGCAGCCCCAGGGTCCCGTACGAGCAGTACGTC. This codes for CASSPRVPYEQYV.

The CDR3 DNA reads as TGTGCCATCTCCCGGGCCGGGAGCTACGAGCAGTACTTC. This translates into CAISRAGSYEQYF. V gene TRBV10-3 combines with J gene TRBJ2-7; weak D call: TRBD2 (6 bases). Germline V CDR1 and CDR2: ENHRY, SYGVKD. This CDR3 has 13 amino acids. The V and J ends lost 8 bases and 3 bases respectively, with 14 bases between them.

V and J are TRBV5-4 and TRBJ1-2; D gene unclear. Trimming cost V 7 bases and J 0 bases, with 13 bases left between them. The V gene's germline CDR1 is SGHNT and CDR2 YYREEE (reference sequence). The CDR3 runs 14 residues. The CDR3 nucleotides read TGTGCCAGCCGAGGGCCTCCTGCTAACTATGGCTACACCTTC. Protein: CASRGPPANYGYTF.

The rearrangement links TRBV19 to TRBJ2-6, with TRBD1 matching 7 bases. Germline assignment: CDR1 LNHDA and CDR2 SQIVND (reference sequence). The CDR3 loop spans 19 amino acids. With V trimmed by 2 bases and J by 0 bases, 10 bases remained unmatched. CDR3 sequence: CASSILPGTVLSGANVLTF. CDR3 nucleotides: TGTGCCAGTAGTATATTACCCGGGACAGTCCTCTCTGGGGCCAACGTCCTGACTTTC.